This TCR beta chain was retrieved from a study of tumor-infiltrating lymphocytes in oesophageal squamous cell carcinoma. TCRdb used MiXCR to reprocess the PCR reads, holding one entry per CDR3 protein. This table holds around 11,000 distinct CDR3 sequences, around 50% found once. The CDR3 runs 13 residues. Germline assignment: CDR1 SGHAT and CDR2 FQNNGV. Turning to this clonotype: Sequence at one end of the junction differs from germline and may be a read error.

This receptor was identified in a male donor with esophageal squamous cell carcinoma. Sample: esophageal tumor tissue. The chain combines TRBV11-2 with TRBJ2-3; no clear D gene. CDR3 region: CVSSLVSSPEQYF. CDR3 in DNA: TGTGTCAGCAGCTTAGTCTCTTCCCCCGAGCAGTATTTT. Combining the CDR3 with reference TRBV11-2 and TRBJ2-3 gives the whole variable domain EAGVAQSPRYKIIEKRQSVAFWCNPISGHATLYWYQQILGQGPKLLIQFQNNGVVDDSQLPKDRFSAERLKGVDSTLKIQPAKLEDSAVYLCVSSLVSSPEQYFGPGTRLTVL.